Listed here are 3 T cell receptor beta chains from one sample, sequenced in a study of T cells in Graves' hyperthyroidism and ophthalmopathy. Amplification yielded TCR beta CDR3 regions, with RNA transcripts as the source. The primer set for the first-round RT-PCR of the TCR CDR3 was HTBI. MiXCR, run by TCRdb on the multiplex PCR reads, gives a single entry per CDR3 protein. The table records 600,000 or so distinct CDR3 sequences, under 60% of them present only once. Sequenced input: peripheral blood or thyroid tissue (not recorded which). The receptors were sampled from a young woman with Graves' hyperthyroidism.

The chain has TRBV13 and TRBJ1-1, with a weak D call TRBD1 (6 bases). Germline V gene lookup returns CDR1 PRHDT and CDR2 FYEKMQ (reference sequence). The length of the CDR3 is 16 residues. V gave up 3 bases and J gave up 0 bases, with 14 bases separating them. The CDR3 bases are TGTGCCAGCAGCTTTAAAAAAGGGGGTATGAACACTGAAGCTTTCTTT. Translated, it gives CASSFKKGGMNTEAFF.

This clonotype has just a few counts. A much larger clone differs by one base, so this may be a read error. V is TRBV7-9 and J is TRBJ1-6; a weak D match, TRBD1 (5 bases). This CDR3 has 13 amino acids. Trimming removed 4 bases from V and 6 bases from J, with 7 bases in between. CDR1 and CDR2 (germline): SEHNR, FQNEAQ (reference sequence). CDR3 loop: CASSWGVNSPLHF. CDR3 DNA: TGTGCCAGCAGCTGGGGGGTTAATTCACCCCTCCACTTT.

The gene calls are TRBV19 and TRBJ1-3; D may be TRBD1 (5 bases). The CDR3 consists of 15 residues. The germline gives CDR1 LNHDA, CDR2 SQIVND (reference sequence). V shed 8 bases and J shed 0 bases, with 14 bases lying between them. The CDR3 bases are TGTGCCAGTTACTCCGCCGGGACCTCTGGAAACACCATATATTTT. Amino acids: CASYSAGTSGNTIYF.